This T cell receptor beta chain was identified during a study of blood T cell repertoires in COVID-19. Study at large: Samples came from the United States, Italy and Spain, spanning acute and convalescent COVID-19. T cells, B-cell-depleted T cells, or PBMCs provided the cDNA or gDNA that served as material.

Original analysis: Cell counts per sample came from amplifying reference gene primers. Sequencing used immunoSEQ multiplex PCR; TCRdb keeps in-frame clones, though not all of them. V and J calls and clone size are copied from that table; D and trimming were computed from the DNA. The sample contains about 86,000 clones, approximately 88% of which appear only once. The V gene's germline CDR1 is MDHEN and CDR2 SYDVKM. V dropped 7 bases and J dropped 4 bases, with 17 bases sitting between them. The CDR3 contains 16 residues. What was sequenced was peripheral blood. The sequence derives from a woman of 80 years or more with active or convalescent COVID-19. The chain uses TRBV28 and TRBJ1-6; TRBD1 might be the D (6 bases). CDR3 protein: CASIPSTGEYNSPLHF. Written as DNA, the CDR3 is TGTGCCAGCATCCCATCGACAGGCGAATATAATTCACCCCTCCACTTT.